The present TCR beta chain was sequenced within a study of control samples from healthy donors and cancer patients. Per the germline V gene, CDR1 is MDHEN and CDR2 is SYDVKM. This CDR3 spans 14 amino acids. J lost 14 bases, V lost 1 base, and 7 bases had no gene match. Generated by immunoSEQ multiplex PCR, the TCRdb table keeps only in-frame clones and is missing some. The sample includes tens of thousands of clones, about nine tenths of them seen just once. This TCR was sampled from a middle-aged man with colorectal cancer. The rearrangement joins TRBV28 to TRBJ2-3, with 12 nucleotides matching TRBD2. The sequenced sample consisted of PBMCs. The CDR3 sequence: CASSLSGTSGRGYF. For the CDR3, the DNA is TGTGCCAGCAGTTTATCTGGGACTAGCGGGCGCGGGTATTTT. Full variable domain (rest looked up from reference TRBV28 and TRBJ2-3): DVKVTQSSRYLVKRTGEKVFLECVQDMDHENMFWYRQDPGLGLRLIYFSYDVKMKEKGDIPEGYSVSREKKERFSLILESASTNQTSMYLCASSLSGTSGRGYFGPGTRLTVL.